The 20 T cell receptor beta chains given below trace back to one sample, sequenced in a study of beta chain features in type 1 diabetes. All of the isolated RNA was reverse transcribed, so expressed TCRB transcripts were sequenced. Profiled with immunoSEQ multiplex PCR; TCRdb holds only in-frame clones, not every one. Here the sample spans hundreds of thousands of clones, around 28% being singletons. The sample consisted of naive CD4+ T cells from blood. The receptor set was obtained from a man aged 18 to 30 in good health.

Of note for this clone: No DNA is shown, since the ends of the CDR3 on it are uncertain; the CDR3 is the one TCRdb lists. The chain carries TRBV6-6 and TRBJ1-2; the DNA was not compared with TRBD1, the D call given in the table. The CDR3 totals 15 residues, both ends included. Per germline, CDR1 MNHNY and CDR2 SVGAGI (reference sequence). This CDR3 is CASSSSDRGQYGYTF.

In regard to this clone: Additional DNA sequences in this sample encode the identical CDR3. This sequence joins TRBV7-9 and TRBJ2-5; D perhaps matches TRBD2 (5 bases). Germline CDR1 is SEHNR and CDR2 is FQNEAQ (reference sequence). This CDR3 has 14 amino acids. Trimming removed 5 bases at V and 0 bases at J, with 10 bases between. In DNA, the CDR3 is TGTGCCAGCAGCCGGAGCGGTGACCAAGAGACCCAGTACTTC. Amino acids: CASSRSGDQETQYF.

The chain joins TRBV7-2 to TRBJ1-4; D may be TRBD1 (6 bases). The CDR3 totals 15 residues. V was clipped by 5 bases and J by 6 bases, with 16 bases between them. Germline CDR1 SGHTA, CDR2 FQGNSA. CDR3 sequence: CASSPWGAQDEKLFF. DNA of the CDR3: TGTGCCAGCAGCCCTTGGGGGGCTCAGGATGAAAAACTGTTTTTT. Looking up the rest from reference TRBV7-2 and TRBJ1-4 gives the full variable domain: GAGVSQSPSNKVTEKGKDVELRCDPISGHTALYWYRQSLGQGLEFLIYFQGNSAPDKSGLPSDRFSAERTGGSVSTLTIQRTQQEDSAVYLCASSPWGAQDEKLFFGSGTQLSVL.

The sample holds a few counts of this clone. The chain has TRBV25-1 and TRBJ2-5, with 13 positions matching TRBD2. After removal of 5 bases from V and 5 bases from J, the junction contained 8 bases not matched to a gene. The length of the CDR3 is 16 residues. Germline CDR1 and CDR2: MGHDK and SYGVNS. The CDR3 here is CASSRRTSGSGETQYF. CDR3 DNA: TGTGCCAGCAGTCGCCGGACTAGCGGGAGCGGTGAGACCCAGTACTTC.

The rearrangement joins TRBV4-2 to TRBJ2-6; TRBD2 agrees at 9 bases. CDR3 length: 19 residues. The V and J ends lost 1 base and 2 bases, in that order; junction bases with no gene match: 9. CDR1 LGHNA and CDR2 YNFKEQ come from the germline V gene. CDR3: CASSQGTLAGAPGANVLTF. The CDR3, as DNA: TGTGCCAGCAGCCAAGGGACCTTAGCGGGAGCGCCTGGGGCCAACGTCCTGACTTTC.

This chain links TRBV5-4 with TRBJ2-5; 8 bases are a match to TRBD1. Germline V gene sequence: CDR1 SGHNT, CDR2 YYREEE (reference sequence). CDR3 length: 14 amino acids. After removal of 4 bases from V and 1 base from J, the junction contained 3 bases not matched to a gene. The CDR3 region is CASSTGTGQETQYF. CDR3 sequence (DNA): TGTGCCAGCAGCACTGGGACAGGCCAAGAGACCCAGTACTTC.

This clone was seen just once. The genes are TRBV9 and TRBJ2-7; maybe TRBD1 (5 bases). The CDR3 is 16 amino acids. Germline-derived CDR1 and CDR2 are SGDLS and YYNGEE. Trimming cost V 0 bases and J 5 bases, with 18 bases left between them. The CDR3 region is CASSVDGARRPDEQYF. CDR3 nucleotides: TGTGCCAGCAGCGTAGATGGGGCCCGCCGACCGGACGAGCAGTACTTC.

This chain links TRBV30 with TRBJ2-3; no clear D. CDR3 length: 16 amino acids. Germline V lookup: CDR1 GTSNPN, CDR2 SVGIG (reference sequence). V lost 0 bases, J lost 0 bases, and 13 bases lay in between. For the CDR3, the DNA is TGTGCCTGGAGTGTAGGGCAGGTCCATAGCACAGATACGCAGTATTTT. Encoded protein: CAWSVGQVHSTDTQYF. Supplemented by reference TRBV30 and TRBJ2-3, the full variable domain reads SQTIHQWPATLVQPVGSPLSLECTVEGTSNPNLYWYRQAAGRGLQLLFYSVGIGQISSEVPQNLSASRPQDRQFILSSKKLLLSDSGFYLCAWSVGQVHSTDTQYFGPGTRLTVL.

The chain couples TRBV18 to TRBJ2-1; D perhaps matches TRBD1 (5 bases). The CDR3 spans 16 residues. V dropped 1 base and J dropped 4 bases, with 14 bases sitting between them. CDR1 is KGHSH, CDR2 LQKENI, per germline. The CDR3 DNA reads TGTGCCAGCTCACCACGGTCGACAGAAACGTACAATGAGCAGTTCTTC. This sequence encodes CASSPRSTETYNEQFF. Using reference TRBV18 and TRBJ2-1 for the parts outside the CDR3, the full variable domain is NAGVMQNPRHLVRRRGQEARLRCSPMKGHSHVYWYRQLPEEGLKFMVYLQKENIIDESGMPKERFSAEFPKEGPSILRIQQVVRGDSAAYFCASSPRSTETYNEQFFGPGTRLTVL.

This rearrangement joins TRBV4-3 to TRBJ2-7; 9 bases agree with TRBD1. This CDR3 contains 14 residues. Germline V gene lookup returns CDR1 LGHNA and CDR2 YSLEER. Trimming took 2 bases from V and 3 from J; bases not matched to a gene: 2. The CDR3 DNA sequence: TGCGCCAGCAGCCAACGGACAGGGGTCTACGAGCAGTACTTC. This gives the protein CASSQRTGVYEQYF.

The CDR3 nucleotides read TGTGCCAGCAGCAGGAGAGGACTAGCGGAAACTTCCTACGAGCAGTACTTC. Amino acids: CASSRRGLAETSYEQYF. V is TRBV13 and J is TRBJ2-7, with TRBD2 matching over 10 bases. In germline, CDR1 is PRHDT, CDR2 FYEKMQ (reference sequence). J lost 1 base, V lost 5 bases, and 11 bases had no gene match. The CDR3 spans 17 residues.

This sequence joins TRBV25-1 and TRBJ2-7; D unclear. Trimming took off 7 bases at V and 3 bases at J, with 7 bases between the two ends. Germline-derived CDR1 and CDR2 are MGHDK and SYGVNS. This CDR3 comprises 11 residues. The CDR3 here is CASTFNYEQYF. CDR3 in DNA: TGTGCCAGCACATTCAACTACGAGCAGTACTTC.

The rearrangement uses TRBV15 and TRBJ2-7; 9 bases map to TRBD1. This CDR3 has 16 amino acids. Per the germline V gene, CDR1 is LNHNV and CDR2 is YYDKDF (reference sequence). J lost 6 bases, V lost 0 bases, and 9 bases had no gene match. The CDR3, as DNA: TGTGCCACCAGCAGAGATCCTTGGGACAGGGCCTTCGAGCAGTACTTC. This gives the protein CATSRDPWDRAFEQYF.

This clone was picked up a small number of times. The gene calls are TRBV6-1 and TRBJ2-3, with D uncertain. The V end lost 8 bases, the J end lost 6 bases, and 12 bases lay between the germline ends. This CDR3 is 12 amino acids long. The germline V gene encodes CDR1 MNHNS and CDR2 SASEGT. The CDR3 DNA sequence: TGTGCCAGCCAGTCCCTGGGGGATACGCAGTATTTT. Translated, it gives CASQSLGDTQYF.

This chain connects TRBV30 to TRBJ2-7; tentatively, D is TRBD2 (5 bases). This CDR3 has 12 residues. The germline V and J ends were trimmed by 5 bases and 7 bases, with 15 bases remaining between them. CDR1 and CDR2 (germline): GTSNPN, SVGIG (reference sequence). The DNA for the CDR3 is TGTGCCTGGGCTCCCCGGCCGGGGGAGCAGTACTTC. Protein: CAWAPRPGEQYF.

This clone has only a few counts. The chain joins TRBV2 to TRBJ1-1; 8 bases map to TRBD1. Germline CDR1 SNHLY, CDR2 FYNNEI. This CDR3 region has 13 residues. The V segment lost 9 bases and the J segment 0 bases; nucleotides outside the gene matches: 3. The CDR3 region has the DNA TGTGCCAGGCGGACAGGGATGAACACTGAAGCTTTCTTT. Encoded protein: CARRTGMNTEAFF.

The chain employs TRBV6-5 and TRBJ2-1, with TRBD1 matching 8 bases. This CDR3 is built from 14 residues. Germline V gene lookup returns CDR1 MNHEY and CDR2 SVGAGI. J was trimmed by 3 bases and V by 5 bases; bases with no gene match: 3. The CDR3 sequence is CASSRGQVYNEQFF. The CDR3 DNA follows: TGTGCCAGCAGTCGGGGACAGGTCTACAATGAGCAGTTCTTC.

The V and J genes are TRBV7-9 and TRBJ2-7; a possible D gene is TRBD1 (5 bases). Germline CDR1 is SEHNR and CDR2 is FQNEAQ (reference sequence). The length of the CDR3 is 12 residues. Trimming removed 5 bases from V and 4 bases from J, with 9 bases in between. The DNA of the CDR3 is TGTGCCAGCAGCGTGACAGAATACGAGCAGTACTTC. Its protein product is CASSVTEYEQYF.

This clone was found a few times. This chain connects TRBV4-3 to TRBJ2-5; 7 nucleotides align to TRBD1. In germline, CDR1 is LGHNA, CDR2 YSLEER. The CDR3 consists of 16 residues. V lost 3 bases and J lost 1; bases outside the gene matches: 8. The CDR3 nucleotides read TGCGCCAGCAGCCAGAGTAGACAGGGCCCCCAAGAGACCCAGTACTTC. Protein: CASSQSRQGPQETQYF.

This clone came up a few times. The chain couples TRBV29-1 to TRBJ1-1, with 8 bases matching TRBD1. CDR3 length equals 13 residues. Per germline, CDR1 SQVTM and CDR2 ANQGSEA. V trimming: 5 bases; J trimming: 1 base; junction bases outside the gene matches: 3. The chain's CDR3 is CSVLDRENTEAFF. In nucleotides, the CDR3 is TGCAGCGTTCTGGACAGGGAGAACACTGAAGCTTTCTTT.